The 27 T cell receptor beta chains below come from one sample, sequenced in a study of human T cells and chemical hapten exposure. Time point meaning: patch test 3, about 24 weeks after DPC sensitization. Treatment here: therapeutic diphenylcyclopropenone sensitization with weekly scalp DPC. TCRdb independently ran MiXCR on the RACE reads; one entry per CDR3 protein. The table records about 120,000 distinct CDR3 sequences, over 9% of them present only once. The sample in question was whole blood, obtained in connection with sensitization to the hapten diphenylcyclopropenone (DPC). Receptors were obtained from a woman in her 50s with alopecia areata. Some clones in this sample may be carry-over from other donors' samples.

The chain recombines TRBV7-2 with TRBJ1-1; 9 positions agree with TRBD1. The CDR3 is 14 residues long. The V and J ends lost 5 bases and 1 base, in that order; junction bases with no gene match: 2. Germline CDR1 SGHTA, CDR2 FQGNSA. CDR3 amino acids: CASSVQGANTEAFF. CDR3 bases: TGTGCCAGCAGCGTACAGGGGGCGAACACTGAAGCTTTCTTT.

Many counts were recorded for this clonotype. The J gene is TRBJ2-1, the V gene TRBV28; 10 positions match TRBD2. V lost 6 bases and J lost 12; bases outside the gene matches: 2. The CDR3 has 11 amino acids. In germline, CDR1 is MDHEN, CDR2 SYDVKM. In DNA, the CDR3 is TGTGCCAGCAGATTAGCGGGAGGGCAGTTCTTC. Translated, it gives CASRLAGGQFF.

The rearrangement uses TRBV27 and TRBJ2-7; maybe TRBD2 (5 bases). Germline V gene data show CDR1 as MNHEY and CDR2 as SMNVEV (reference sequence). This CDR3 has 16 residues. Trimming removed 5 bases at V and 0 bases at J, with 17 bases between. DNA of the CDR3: TGTGCCAGCAGTCTGAACGCGGGCCGCCTCTCCTACGAGCAGTACTTC. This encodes CASSLNAGRLSYEQYF.

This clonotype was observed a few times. Written as DNA, the CDR3 is TGTGCCAGCAGCCCCTGGACAGGGGATAATGAAAAACTGTTTTTT. The encoded protein is CASSPWTGDNEKLFF. V is TRBV4-2 and J is TRBJ1-4; 9 bases fit TRBD1. The J segment lost 4 bases and the V segment lost 4 bases, leaving 4 bases of the junction unmatched. CDR3 length equals 15 residues. Per germline, CDR1 LGHNA and CDR2 YNFKEQ.

The CDR3 DNA is TGTGCCAGCAGCTTCGACAGGGGTCGCACTGAAGCTTTCTTT. This codes for CASSFDRGRTEAFF. This sequence joins TRBV11-2 and TRBJ1-1; 8 positions match TRBD1. This CDR3 has 14 amino acids. Germline values: CDR1 SGHAT, CDR2 FQNNGV. V dropped 3 bases and J dropped 4; count of bases not matched to a gene: 4.

The CDR3 DNA sequence: TGTGCCAGCAACGCCGGGACAGGGGGGCAGTACTTC. Translation gives CASNAGTGGQYF. This rearrangement joins TRBV12-3 or TRBV12-4 to TRBJ2-7, with 11 bases lining up with TRBD1. The CDR3 consists of 12 residues. V was pared by 7 bases and J by 9 bases, with 5 bases of the junction left unmatched.

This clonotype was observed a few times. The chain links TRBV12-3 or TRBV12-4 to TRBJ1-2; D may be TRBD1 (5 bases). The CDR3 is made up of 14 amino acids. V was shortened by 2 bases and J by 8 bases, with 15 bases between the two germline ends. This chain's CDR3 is CASSLSGARPGYTF. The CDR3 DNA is TGTGCCAGCAGTTTATCTGGGGCCAGACCAGGCTACACCTTC.

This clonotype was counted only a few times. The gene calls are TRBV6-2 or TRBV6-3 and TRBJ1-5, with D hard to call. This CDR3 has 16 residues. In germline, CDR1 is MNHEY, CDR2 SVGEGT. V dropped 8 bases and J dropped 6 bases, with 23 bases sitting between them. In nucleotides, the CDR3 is TGTGCCAGCTCAGTTACCCCCCACGGAGCGGGTCAGCCCCAGCATTTT. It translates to CASSVTPHGAGQPQHF.

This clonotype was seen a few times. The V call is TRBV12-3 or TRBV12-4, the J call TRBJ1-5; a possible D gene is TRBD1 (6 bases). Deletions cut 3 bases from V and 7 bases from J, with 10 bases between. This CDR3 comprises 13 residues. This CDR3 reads CASSLQGSQPQHF. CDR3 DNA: TGTGCCAGCAGTTTGCAGGGGAGCCAGCCCCAGCATTTT.

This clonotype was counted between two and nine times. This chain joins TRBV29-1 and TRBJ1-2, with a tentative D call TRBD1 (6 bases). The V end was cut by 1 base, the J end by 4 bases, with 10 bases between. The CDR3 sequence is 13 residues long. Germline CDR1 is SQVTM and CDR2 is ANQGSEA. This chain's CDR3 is CSVEAGRGYGYTF. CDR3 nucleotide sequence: TGCAGCGTTGAAGCCGGCAGGGGCTATGGCTACACCTTC.

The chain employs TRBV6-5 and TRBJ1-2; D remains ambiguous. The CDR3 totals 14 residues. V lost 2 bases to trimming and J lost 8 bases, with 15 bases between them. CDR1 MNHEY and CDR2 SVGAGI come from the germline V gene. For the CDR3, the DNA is TGTGCCAGCAGTTACGATTTGGGTGCGGGGGGCTACACCTTC. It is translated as CASSYDLGAGGYTF.

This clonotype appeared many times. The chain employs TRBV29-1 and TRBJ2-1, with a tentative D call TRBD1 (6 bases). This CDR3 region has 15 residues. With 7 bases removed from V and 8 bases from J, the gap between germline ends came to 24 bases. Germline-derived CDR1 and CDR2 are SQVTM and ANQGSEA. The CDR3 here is CSASLSTGIGDEQFF. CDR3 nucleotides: TGCAGCGCCTCTCTATCAACAGGGATCGGGGATGAGCAGTTCTTC.

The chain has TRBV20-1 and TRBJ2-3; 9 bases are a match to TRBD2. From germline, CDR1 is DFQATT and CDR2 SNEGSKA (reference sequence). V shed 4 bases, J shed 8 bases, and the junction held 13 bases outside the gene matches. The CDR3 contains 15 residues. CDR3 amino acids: CSATVAGAPLSTQYF. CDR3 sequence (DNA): TGCAGTGCTACCGTAGCGGGGGCGCCCTTGAGTACGCAGTATTTT.

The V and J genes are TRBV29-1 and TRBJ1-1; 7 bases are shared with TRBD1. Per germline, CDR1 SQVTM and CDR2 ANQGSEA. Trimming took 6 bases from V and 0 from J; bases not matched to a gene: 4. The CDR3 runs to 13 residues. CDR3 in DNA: TGCAGCGTACCGGGACAGCTGAACACTGAAGCTTTCTTT. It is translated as CSVPGQLNTEAFF.

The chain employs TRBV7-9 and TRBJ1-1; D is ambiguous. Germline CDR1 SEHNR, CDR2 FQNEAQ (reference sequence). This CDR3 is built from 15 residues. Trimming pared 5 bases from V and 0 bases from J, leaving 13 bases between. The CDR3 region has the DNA TGTGCCAGCAGCGCGCTCCAAACGATGAACACTGAAGCTTTCTTT. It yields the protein CASSALQTMNTEAFF.

CDR3 in amino acids: CASSLVLAGGPIDTQYF. DNA for the CDR3: TGTGCCAGCAGCTTAGTTCTAGCGGGAGGGCCAATAGATACGCAGTATTTT. The J gene is TRBJ2-3, the V gene TRBV7-6; 12 bases align to TRBD2. The V and J ends lost 1 base and 5 bases, in that order; junction bases with no gene match: 7. The CDR3 has 17 residues. Germline CDR1 and CDR2: SGHVS and FNYEAQ.

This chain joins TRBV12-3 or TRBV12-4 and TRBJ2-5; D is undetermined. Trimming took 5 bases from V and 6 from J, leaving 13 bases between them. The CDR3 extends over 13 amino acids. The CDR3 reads CASSRGVGQTQYF. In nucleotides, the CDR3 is TGTGCCAGCAGTCGTGGGGTTGGACAGACCCAGTACTTC.

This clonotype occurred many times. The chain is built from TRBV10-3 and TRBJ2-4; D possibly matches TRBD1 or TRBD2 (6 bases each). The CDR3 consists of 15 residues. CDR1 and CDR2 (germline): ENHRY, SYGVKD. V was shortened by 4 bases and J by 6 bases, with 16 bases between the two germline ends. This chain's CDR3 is CAISALGGEINIQYF. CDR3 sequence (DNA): TGTGCCATCAGTGCCTTGGGGGGCGAGATAAACATTCAGTACTTC.

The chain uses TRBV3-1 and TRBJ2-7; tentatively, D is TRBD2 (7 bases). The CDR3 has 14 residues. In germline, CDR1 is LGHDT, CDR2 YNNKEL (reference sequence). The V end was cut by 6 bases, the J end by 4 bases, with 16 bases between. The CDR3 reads CASRSGGGSYEQYF. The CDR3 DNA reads TGTGCCAGCAGGTCCGGCGGGGGCTCTTACGAGCAGTACTTC.

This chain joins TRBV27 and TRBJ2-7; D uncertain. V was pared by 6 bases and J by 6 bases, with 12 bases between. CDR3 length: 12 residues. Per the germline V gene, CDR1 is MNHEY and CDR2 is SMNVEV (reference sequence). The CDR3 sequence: CASSPRGAEQYF. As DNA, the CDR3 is TGTGCCAGCAGCCCCCGTGGAGCCGAGCAGTACTTC.

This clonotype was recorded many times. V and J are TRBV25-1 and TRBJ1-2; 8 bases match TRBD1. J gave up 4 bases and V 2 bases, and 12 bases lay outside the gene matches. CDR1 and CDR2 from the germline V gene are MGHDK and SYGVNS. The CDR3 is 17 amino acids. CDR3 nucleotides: TGTGCCAGCAGTGAAGAACCCGGACAGGGTGGCTCCTATGGCTACACCTTC. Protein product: CASSEEPGQGGSYGYTF.

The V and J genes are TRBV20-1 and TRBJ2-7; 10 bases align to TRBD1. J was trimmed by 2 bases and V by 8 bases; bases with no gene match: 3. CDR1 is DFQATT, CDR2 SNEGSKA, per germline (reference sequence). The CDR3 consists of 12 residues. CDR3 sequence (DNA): TGCAGTCTGGGACAGGGGCCCTACGAGCAGTACTTC. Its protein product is CSLGQGPYEQYF.

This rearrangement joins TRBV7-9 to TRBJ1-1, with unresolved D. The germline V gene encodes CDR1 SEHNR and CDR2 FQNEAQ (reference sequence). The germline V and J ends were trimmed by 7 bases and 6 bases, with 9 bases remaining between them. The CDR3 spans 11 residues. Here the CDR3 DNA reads TGTGCCAGCATTCGGGGAGCTGAAGCTTTCTTT. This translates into CASIRGAEAFF.

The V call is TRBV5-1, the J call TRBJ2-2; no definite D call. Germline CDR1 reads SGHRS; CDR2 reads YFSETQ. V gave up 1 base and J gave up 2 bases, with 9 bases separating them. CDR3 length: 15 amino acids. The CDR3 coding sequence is TGCGCCAGCAGCTTGCGGGCAGATAACACCGGGGAGCTGTTTTTT. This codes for CASSLRADNTGELFF.

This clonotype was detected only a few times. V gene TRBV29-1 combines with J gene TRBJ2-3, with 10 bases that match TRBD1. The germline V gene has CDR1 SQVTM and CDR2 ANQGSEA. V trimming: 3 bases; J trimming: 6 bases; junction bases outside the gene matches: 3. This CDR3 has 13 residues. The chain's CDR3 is CSVDGGQGDTQYF. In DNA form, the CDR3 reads TGCAGCGTTGACGGGGGACAGGGGGATACGCAGTATTTT.

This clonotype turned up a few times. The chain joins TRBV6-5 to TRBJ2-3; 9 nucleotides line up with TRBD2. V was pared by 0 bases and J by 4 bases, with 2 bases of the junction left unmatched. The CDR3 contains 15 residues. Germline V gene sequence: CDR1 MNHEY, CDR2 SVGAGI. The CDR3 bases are TGTGCCAGCAGTTACTCCGGCGGGGGGGCAGATACGCAGTATTTT. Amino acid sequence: CASSYSGGGADTQYF.

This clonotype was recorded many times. CDR3 DNA sequence: TGTGCCAGCAGCCCTGGACAGGGAGACTATGGCTACACCTTC. Translating it yields CASSPGQGDYGYTF. The chain recombines TRBV5-4 with TRBJ1-2; 8 bases match TRBD1. CDR1 is SGHNT and CDR2 is YYREEE in the germline V gene (reference sequence). The J segment lost 3 bases and the V segment lost 4 bases, leaving 5 bases of the junction unmatched. The CDR3 totals 14 residues. Full variable domain (remainder filled in from reference TRBV5-4 and TRBJ1-2): ETGVTQSPTHLIKTRGQQVTLRCSSQSGHNTVSWYQQALGQGPQFIFQYYREEENGRGNFPPRFSGLQFPNYSSELNVNALELDDSALYLCASSPGQGDYGYTFGSGTRLTVV.